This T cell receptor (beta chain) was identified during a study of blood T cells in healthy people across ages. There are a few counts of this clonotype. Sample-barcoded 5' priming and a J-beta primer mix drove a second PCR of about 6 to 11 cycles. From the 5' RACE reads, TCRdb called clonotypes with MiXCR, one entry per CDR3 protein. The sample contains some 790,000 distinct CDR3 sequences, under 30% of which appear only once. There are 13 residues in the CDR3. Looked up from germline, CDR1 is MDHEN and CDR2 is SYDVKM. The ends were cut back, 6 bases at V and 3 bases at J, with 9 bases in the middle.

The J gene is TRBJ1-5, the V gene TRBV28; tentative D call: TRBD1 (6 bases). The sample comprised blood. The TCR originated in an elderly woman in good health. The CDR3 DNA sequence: TGTGCCAGCAGGGACAGACACAATCAGCCCCAGCATTTT. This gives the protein CASRDRHNQPQHF.